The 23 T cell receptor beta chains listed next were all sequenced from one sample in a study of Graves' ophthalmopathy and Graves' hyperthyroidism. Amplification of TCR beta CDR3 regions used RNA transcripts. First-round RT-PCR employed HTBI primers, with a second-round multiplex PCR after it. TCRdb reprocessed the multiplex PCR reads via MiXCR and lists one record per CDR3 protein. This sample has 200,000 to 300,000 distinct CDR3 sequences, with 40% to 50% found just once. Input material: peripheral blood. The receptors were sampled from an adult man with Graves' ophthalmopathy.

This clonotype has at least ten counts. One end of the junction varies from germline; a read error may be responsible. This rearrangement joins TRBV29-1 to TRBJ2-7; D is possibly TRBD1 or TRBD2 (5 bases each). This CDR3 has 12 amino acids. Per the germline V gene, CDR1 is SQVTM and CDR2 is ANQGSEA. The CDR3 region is CSVWDAPYGQYF. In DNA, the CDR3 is TGCAGCGTCTGGGACGCACCCTACGGGCAGTACTTC.

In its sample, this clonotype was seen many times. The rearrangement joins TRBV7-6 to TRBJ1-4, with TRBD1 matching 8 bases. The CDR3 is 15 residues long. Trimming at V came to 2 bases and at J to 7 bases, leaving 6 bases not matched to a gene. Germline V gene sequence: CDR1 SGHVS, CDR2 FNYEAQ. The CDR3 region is CASSLSSGQGEKLFF. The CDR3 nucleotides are TGTGCCAGCAGCTTATCGTCCGGACAGGGTGAAAAACTGTTTTTT. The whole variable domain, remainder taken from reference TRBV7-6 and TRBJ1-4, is GAGVSQSPRYKVTKRGQDVALRCDPISGHVSLYWYRQALGQGPEFLTYFNYEAQQDKSGLPNDRFSAERPEGSISTLTIQRTEQRDSAMYRCASSLSSGQGEKLFFGSGTQLSVL.

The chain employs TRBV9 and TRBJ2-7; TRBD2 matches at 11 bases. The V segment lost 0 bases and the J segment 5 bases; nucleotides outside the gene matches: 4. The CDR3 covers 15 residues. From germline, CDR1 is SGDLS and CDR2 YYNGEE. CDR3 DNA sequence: TGTGCCAGCAGCGTAGGAGGGACTAGCGGCCACGAGCAGTACTTC. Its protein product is CASSVGGTSGHEQYF.

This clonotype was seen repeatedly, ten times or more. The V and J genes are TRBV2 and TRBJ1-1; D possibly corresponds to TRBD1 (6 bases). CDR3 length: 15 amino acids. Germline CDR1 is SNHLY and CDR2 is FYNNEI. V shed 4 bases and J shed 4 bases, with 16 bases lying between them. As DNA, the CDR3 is TGTGCCAGCAGTGCCCCAGGGGTTTTAAGCACTGAAGCTTTCTTT. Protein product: CASSAPGVLSTEAFF. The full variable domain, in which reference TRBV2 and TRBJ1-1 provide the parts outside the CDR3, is EPEVTQTPSHQVTQMGQEVILRCVPISNHLYFYWYRQILGQKVEFLVSFYNNEISEKSEIFDDQFSVERPDGSNFTLKIRSTKLEDSAMYFCASSAPGVLSTEAFFGQGTRLTVV.

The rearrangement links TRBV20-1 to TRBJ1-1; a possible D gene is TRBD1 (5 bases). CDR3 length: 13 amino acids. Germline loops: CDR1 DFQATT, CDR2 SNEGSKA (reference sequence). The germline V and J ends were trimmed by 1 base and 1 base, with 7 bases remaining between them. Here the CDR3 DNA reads TGCAGTGCTAGAGGGGACCCGAACACTGAAGCTTTCTTT. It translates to CSARGDPNTEAFF.

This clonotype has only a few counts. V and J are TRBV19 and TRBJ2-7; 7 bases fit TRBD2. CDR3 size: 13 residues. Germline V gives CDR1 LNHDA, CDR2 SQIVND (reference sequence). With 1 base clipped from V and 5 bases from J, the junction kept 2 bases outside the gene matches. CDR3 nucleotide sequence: TGTGCCAGTAGTATAGCGGGAGGCAACGAGCAGTACTTC. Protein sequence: CASSIAGGNEQYF.

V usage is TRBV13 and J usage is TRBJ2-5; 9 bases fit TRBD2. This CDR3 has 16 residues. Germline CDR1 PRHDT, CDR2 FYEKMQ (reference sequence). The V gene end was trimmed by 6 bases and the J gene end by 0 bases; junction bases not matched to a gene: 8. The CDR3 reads CASSFRLAENQETQYF. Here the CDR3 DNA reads TGTGCCAGCAGTTTCAGACTAGCGGAAAACCAAGAGACCCAGTACTTC.

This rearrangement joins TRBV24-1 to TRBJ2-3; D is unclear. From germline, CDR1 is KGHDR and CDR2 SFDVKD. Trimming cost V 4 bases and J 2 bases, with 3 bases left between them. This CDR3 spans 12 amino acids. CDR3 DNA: TGTGCCACCAGTGAAACCACAGATACGCAGTATTTT. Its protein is CATSETTDTQYF.

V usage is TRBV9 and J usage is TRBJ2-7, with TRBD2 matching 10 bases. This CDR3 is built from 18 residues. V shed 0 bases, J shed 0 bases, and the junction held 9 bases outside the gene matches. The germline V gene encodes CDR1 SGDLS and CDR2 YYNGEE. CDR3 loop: CASSVGGLAGASSYEQYF. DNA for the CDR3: TGTGCCAGCAGCGTAGGCGGGCTAGCGGGAGCAAGCTCCTACGAGCAGTACTTC.

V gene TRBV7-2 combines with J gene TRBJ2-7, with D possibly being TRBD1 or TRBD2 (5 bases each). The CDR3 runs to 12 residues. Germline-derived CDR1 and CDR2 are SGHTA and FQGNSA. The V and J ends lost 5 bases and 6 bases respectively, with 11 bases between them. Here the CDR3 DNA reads TGTGCCAGCAGCCAGGCAGGGAGCGAGCAGTACTTC. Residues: CASSQAGSEQYF.

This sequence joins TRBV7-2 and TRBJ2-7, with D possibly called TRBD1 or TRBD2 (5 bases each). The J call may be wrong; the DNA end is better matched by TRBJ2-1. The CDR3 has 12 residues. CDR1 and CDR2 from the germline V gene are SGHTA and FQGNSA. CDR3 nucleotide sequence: TGTGCCAGCAGCACGGGGCACAATGAGCAGTTCTTC. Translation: CASSTGHNEQFF.

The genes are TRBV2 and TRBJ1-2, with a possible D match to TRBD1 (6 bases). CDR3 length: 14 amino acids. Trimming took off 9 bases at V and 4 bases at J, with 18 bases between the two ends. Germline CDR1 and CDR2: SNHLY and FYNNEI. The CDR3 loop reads CASLARGSIYGYTF. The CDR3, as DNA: TGTGCCAGTCTGGCCAGGGGATCGATCTATGGCTACACCTTC.

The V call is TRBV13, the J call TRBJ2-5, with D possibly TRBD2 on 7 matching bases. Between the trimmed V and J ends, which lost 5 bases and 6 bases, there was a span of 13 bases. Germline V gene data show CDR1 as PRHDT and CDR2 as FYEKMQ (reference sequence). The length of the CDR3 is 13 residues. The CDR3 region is CASSGAGHKTQYF. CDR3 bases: TGTGCCAGCAGCGGAGCGGGACACAAGACCCAGTACTTC.

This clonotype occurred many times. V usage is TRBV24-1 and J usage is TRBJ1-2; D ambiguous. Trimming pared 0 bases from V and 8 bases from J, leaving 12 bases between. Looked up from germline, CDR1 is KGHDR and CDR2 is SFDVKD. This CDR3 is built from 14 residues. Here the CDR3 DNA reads TGTGCCACCAGTGATTTGATCGGGGATGGGGGCTACACCTTC. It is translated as CATSDLIGDGGYTF.

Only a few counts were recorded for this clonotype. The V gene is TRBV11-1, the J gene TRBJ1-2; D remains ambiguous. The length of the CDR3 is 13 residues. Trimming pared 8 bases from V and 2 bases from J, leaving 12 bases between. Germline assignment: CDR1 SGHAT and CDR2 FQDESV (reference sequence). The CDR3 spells CASAGGGNYGYTF. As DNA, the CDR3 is TGTGCCAGCGCCGGAGGCGGGAACTATGGCTACACCTTC.

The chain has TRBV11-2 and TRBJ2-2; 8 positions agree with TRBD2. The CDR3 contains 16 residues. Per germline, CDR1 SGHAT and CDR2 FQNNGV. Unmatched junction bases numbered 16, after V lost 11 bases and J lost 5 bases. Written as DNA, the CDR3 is TGTGCCTCCTTCGGCGGGAGGCAGGTCGGGACCGGGGAGCTGTTTTTT. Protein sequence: CASFGGRQVGTGELFF.

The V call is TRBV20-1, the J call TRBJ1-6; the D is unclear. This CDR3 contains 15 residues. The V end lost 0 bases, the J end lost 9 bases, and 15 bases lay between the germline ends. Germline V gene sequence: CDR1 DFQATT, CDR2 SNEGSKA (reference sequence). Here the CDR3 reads CSARDPGRTLSPLHF. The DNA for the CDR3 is TGCAGTGCTAGAGATCCCGGGAGGACCCTTTCACCCCTCCACTTT.

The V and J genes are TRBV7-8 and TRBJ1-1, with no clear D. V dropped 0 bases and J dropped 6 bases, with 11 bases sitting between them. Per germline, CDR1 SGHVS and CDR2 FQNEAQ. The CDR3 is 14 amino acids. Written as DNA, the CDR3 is TGTGCCAGCAGCTTAGCGCTGGGGTTTCCTGAAGCTTTCTTT. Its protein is CASSLALGFPEAFF.

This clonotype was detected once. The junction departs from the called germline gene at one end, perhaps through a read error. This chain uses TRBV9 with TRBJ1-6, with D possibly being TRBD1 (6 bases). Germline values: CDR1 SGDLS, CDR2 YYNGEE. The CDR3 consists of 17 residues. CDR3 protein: CATSRGRTADYNSPLHF. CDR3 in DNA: TGTGCCACCAGCAGAGGTCGGACAGCGGACTATAATTCACCCCTCCACTTT.

CDR3: CASPSRTGGLDTEAFF. CDR3 DNA sequence: TGTGCCAGCCCCTCCAGGACAGGGGGCTTGGACACTGAAGCTTTCTTT. This rearrangement joins TRBV6-2 or TRBV6-3 to TRBJ1-1; TRBD1 matches 11 bases. Trimming at V came to 8 bases and at J to 3 bases, leaving 11 bases not matched to a gene. Germline CDR1 MNHEY, CDR2 SVGEGT. The CDR3 spans 16 residues.

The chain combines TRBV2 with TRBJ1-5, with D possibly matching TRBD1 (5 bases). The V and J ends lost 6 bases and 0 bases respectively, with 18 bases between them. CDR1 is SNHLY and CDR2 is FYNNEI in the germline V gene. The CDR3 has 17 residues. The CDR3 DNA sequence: TGTGCCAGCAGCCCGACAGCCCGCGTGTATAGCAATCAGCCCCAGCATTTT. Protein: CASSPTARVYSNQPQHF.

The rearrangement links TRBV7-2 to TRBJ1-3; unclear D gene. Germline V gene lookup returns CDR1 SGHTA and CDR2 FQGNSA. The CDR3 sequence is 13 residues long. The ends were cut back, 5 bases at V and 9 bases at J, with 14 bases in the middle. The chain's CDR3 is CASSRRPGGTIYF. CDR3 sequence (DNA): TGTGCCAGCAGCCGCAGACCGGGAGGCACCATATATTTT.

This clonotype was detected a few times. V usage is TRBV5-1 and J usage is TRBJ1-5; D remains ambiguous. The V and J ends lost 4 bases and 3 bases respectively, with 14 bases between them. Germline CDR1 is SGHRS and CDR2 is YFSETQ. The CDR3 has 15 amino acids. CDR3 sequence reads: CASSRTAGYNQPQHF. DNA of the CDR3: TGCGCCAGCAGCCGAACAGCCGGCTACAATCAGCCCCAGCATTTT.